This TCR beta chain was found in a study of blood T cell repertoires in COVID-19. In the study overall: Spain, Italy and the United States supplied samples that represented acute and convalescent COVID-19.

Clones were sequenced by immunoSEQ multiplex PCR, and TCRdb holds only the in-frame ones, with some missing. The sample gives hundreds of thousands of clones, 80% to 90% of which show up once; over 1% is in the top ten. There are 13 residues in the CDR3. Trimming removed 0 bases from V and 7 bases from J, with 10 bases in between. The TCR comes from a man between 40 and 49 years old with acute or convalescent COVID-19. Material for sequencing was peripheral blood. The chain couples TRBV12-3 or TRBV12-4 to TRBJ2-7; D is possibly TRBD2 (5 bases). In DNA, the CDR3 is TGTGCCAGCAGTTTAGCGCGGGTTTTAGAGCAGTACTTC. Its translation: CASSLARVLEQYF.